This T cell receptor (beta chain) was captured in a study of Ad26.COV2.S vaccination and SARS-CoV-2 variants. Across the whole study: In the COV1001 trial, the donor was in the Ad26.COV2.S arm. Intramuscular Ad26.COV2.S at 5x10^10 or 1x10^11 viral particles.

Study-wide points: Breadth, reportedly substantial, characterized the spike-specific CD8+ and CD4+ T cell responses after vaccination.

Treatment: roughly 18 received Ad26.COV2.S at low or high dose, single or two shots; 5 received placebo; per-sample allocation not given. On day 63 after the first injection, vaccine and placebo recipients gave samples. About this clone itself: The antigen is not known.

Data came from immunoSEQ multiplex PCR; TCRdb stores just in-frame clones and leaves some out. The table has over 400,000 clones, 92% seen once; the top ten hold about 1.7%. The sample in question was peripheral blood, obtained in a trial of Ad26.COV2.S vaccine versus placebo. The clonotype originates from a person between 18 and 65 years old who received the Ad26.COV2.S COVID-19 vaccine or a placebo.

CDR3 amino acids: CASSIVRQGRSLNIEAFF. For the CDR3, the DNA is TGTGCCAGTAGTATCGTCAGACAGGGCCGAAGTCTCAATATTGAAGCTTTCTTT. The chain employs TRBV19 and TRBJ1-1; 7 bases are shared with TRBD1. V shed 3 bases and J 7 bases; nucleotides not matched to a gene: 20. Germline lookup yields CDR1 LNHDA and CDR2 SQIVND (reference sequence). The CDR3 is 18 residues long.